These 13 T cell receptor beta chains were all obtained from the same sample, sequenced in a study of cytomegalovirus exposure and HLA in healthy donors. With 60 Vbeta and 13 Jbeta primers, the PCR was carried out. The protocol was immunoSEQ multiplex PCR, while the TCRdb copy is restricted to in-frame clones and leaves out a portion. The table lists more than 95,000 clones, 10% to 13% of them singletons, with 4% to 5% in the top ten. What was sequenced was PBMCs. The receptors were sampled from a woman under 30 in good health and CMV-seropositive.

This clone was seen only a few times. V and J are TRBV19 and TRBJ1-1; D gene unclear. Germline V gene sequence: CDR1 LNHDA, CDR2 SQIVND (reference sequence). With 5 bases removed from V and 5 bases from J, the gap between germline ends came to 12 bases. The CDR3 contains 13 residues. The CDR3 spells CASSQESRTEAFF. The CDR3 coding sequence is TGTGCCAGTAGTCAGGAATCACGGACTGAAGCTTTCTTT.

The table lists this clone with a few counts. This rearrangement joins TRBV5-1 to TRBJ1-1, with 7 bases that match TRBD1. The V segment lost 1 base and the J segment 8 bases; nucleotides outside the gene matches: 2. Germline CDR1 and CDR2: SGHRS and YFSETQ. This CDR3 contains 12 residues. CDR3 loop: CASSLTTGEAFF. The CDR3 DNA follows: TGCGCCAGCAGCTTGACGACAGGGGAAGCTTTCTTT.

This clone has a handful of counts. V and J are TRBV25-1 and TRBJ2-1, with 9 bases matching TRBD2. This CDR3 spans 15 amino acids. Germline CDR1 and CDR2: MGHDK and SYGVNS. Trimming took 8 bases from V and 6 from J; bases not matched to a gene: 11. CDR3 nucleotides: TGTGCCAGCGCACCAATTGCGGGAGGGGGCAATGAGCAGTTCTTC. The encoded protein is CASAPIAGGGNEQFF.

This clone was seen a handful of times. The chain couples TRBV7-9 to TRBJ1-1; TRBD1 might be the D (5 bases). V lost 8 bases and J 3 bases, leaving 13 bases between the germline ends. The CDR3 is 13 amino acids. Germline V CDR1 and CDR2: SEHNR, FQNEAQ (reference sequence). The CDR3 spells CASLPVQDTEAFF. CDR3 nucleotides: TGTGCCAGCCTACCGGTACAGGACACTGAAGCTTTCTTT.

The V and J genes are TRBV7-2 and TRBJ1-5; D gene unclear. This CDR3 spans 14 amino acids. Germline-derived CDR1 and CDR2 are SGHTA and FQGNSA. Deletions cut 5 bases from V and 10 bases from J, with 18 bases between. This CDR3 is CASSPSAIPGPQHF. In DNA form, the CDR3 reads TGTGCCAGCAGCCCTTCCGCGATTCCGGGACCCCAGCATTTT.

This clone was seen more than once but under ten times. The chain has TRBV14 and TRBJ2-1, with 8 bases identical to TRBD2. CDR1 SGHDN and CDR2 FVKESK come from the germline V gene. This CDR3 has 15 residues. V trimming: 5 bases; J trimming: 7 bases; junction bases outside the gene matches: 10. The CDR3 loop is CASSEVAGRLNEQFF. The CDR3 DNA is TGTGCCAGCAGCGAAGTAGCGGGGAGGTTAAATGAGCAGTTCTTC.

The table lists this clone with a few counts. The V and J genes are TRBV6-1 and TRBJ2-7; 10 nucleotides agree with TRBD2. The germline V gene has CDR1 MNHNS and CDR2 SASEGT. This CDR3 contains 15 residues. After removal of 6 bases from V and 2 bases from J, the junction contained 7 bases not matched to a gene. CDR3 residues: CASSFGLAETYEQYF. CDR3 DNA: TGTGCCAGCAGCTTTGGACTAGCGGAAACCTACGAGCAGTACTTC.

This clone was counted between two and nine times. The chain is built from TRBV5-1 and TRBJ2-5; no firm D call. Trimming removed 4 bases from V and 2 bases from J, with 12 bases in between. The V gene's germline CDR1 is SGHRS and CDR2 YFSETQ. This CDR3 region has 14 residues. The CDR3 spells CASSPLSLQETQYF. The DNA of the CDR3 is TGCGCCAGCAGCCCCCTTTCCCTGCAAGAGACCCAGTACTTC.

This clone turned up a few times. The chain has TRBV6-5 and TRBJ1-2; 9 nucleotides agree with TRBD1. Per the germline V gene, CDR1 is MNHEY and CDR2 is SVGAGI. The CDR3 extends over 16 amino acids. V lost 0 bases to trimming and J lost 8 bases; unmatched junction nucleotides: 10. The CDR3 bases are TGTGCCAGCAGTTACTCAGGGACAGGGCATTTACAAGGCTACACCTTC. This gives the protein CASSYSGTGHLQGYTF.

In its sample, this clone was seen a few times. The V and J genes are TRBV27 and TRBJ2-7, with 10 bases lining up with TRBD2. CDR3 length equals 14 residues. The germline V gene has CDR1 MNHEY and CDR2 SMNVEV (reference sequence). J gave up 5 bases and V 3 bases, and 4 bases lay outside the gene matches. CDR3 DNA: TGTGCCAGCAGTTTGAGCGGGAGGGCCCACGAGCAGTACTTC. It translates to CASSLSGRAHEQYF.

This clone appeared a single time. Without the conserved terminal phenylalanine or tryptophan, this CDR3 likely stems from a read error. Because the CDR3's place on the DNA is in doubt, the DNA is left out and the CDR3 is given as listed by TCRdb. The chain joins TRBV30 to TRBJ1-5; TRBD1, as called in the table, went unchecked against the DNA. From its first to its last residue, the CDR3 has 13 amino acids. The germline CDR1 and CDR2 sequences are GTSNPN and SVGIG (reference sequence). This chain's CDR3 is CAWSRDRNQPKHL.

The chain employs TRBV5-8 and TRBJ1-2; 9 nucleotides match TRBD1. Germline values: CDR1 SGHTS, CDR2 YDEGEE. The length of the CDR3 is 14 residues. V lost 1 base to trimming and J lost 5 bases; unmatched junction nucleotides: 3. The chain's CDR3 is CASSLTTGGYGYTF. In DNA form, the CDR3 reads TGTGCCAGCAGCTTGACGACAGGGGGTTATGGCTACACCTTC. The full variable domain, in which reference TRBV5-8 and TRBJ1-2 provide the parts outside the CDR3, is EAGVTQSPTHLIKTRGQQATLRCSPISGHTSVYWYQQALGLGLQFLLWYDEGEERNRGNFPPRFSGRQFPNYSSELNVNALELEDSALYLCASSLTTGGYGYTFGSGTRLTVV.

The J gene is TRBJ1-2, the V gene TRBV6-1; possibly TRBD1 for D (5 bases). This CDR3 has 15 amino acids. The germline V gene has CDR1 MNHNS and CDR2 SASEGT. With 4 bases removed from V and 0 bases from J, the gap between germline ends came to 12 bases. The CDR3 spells CASSVSTGANYGYTF. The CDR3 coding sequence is TGTGCCAGCAGTGTATCCACAGGAGCTAACTATGGCTACACCTTC.